Each of the 18 T cell receptor beta chains below was sequenced from the same sample in a study of tumor-infiltrating lymphocytes in primary liver carcinoma (dated by TCRdb to between 2016 and 2019). Sequencing used an Illumina HiSeq 2500. Starting from 500 to 600 ng total RNA, TCRbeta-specific cDNA was produced by reverse transcription with a constant-region primer and ProtoScript II reverse transcriptase. Three nested multiplex PCR rounds, following a slightly modified ARM-PCR procedure, were used to build the TCRbeta libraries. Multiplex TRBV1-TRBV30 forward primers and a Cbeta reverse primer were used in the first two PCR rounds, each of which was run for roughly 10 cycles. TCRdb's own reprocessing of the public reads used fastp at Q25 and MiXCR and kept productive beta chains. CDR3 protein sequences are deduplicated, and each keeps its most common genes and DNA. The table for this sample lists about 300,000 distinct CDR3 sequences; over 55% of them were counted only once. The ten largest clonotypes hold roughly 9% of the sample.

Blood RNA was extracted from unsorted whole blood with TRIzol reagent; germline DNA came from the DNeasy Blood & Tissue kit. The sample comprised peripheral blood. These TCRs come from a man between 40 and 49 years old with primary liver carcinoma and hepatitis B virus infection.

A note on this clonotype: The CDR3 carries no conserved terminal phenylalanine or tryptophan, so it likely arises from a read error. This sequence joins TRBV6-2 or TRBV6-3 and TRBJ2-5; D is unresolved. The CDR3 covers 13 residues. V was trimmed by 6 bases and J by 9 bases, leaving 17 bases between them. The germline V gene encodes CDR1 MNHEY and CDR2 SVGEGT. The CDR3 DNA follows: TGTGCCAGCAGCACCCGAGGAGACGCCGCCCAGTACTTA. This codes for CASSTRGDAAQYL.

In the case of this clonotype: The conserved closing phenylalanine or tryptophan is absent in this CDR3, likely reflecting a read error. This rearrangement joins TRBV6-5 to TRBJ2-2; D is unclear. V was pared by 6 bases and J by 1 base, with 3 bases between. From germline, CDR1 is MNHEY and CDR2 SVGAGI. The CDR3 runs 12 residues. The CDR3 DNA sequence: TGTGCCAGCAGCCTGAACACCGGGGAGCTGTTTTCT. This encodes CASSLNTGELFS.

As to this clonotype: A read error may produce the germline difference seen at one junction end. The chain uses TRBV11-3 and TRBJ1-1, with D hard to call. The length of the CDR3 is 13 residues. Germline V gives CDR1 SGHNT, CDR2 YENEEA. This chain's CDR3 is CASSRGLNSEAFF. The CDR3 DNA sequence: TGTGCCAGCAGCCGTGGGCTGAACTCTGAAGCTTTCTTT.

With respect to this clonotype: The junction does not match germline at one end; this may be a read error. V and J are TRBV11-2 and TRBJ2-1; 11 nucleotides match TRBD2. This CDR3 comprises 16 residues. Germline CDR1 SGHAT, CDR2 FQNNGV. The chain's CDR3 is CASSYTGTSGSNEQFF. The CDR3 region has the DNA TGTGCCAGCAGCTACACCGGGACTAGCGGTAGTAATGAGCAGTTCTTT.

The V gene is TRBV4-2, the J gene TRBJ1-1, with D perhaps TRBD1 (6 bases). From germline, CDR1 is LGHNA and CDR2 YNFKEQ. V lost 5 bases and J lost 10, with 23 bases in between. This CDR3 is built from 15 residues. The CDR3: CASSFGGRCVPRAFF. The CDR3 DNA is TGTGCCAGCAGCTTCGGGGGGCGGTGTGTCCCCCGAGCTTTCTTT.

Comment on this clonotype: A read error is possible here, since a much larger clone lies one base away. The chain uses TRBV6-2 or TRBV6-3 and TRBJ2-1; D may be TRBD1 (5 bases). The germline CDR1 and CDR2 sequences are MNHEY and SVGEGT. The length of the CDR3 is 15 residues. Here the CDR3 DNA reads TGTGCCAGCAGTTACAGCAGGGAATCATACAATGGGCAGTTCTTC. It yields the protein CASSYSRESYNGQFF.

In its sample, this clonotype was seen many times. This rearrangement joins TRBV4-2 to TRBJ2-2; 14 bases agree with TRBD2. Looked up from germline, CDR1 is LGHNA and CDR2 is YNFKEQ. The CDR3 is 19 amino acids. With 1 base clipped from V and 1 base from J, the junction kept 5 bases outside the gene matches. The chain's CDR3 is CASSQGKGTSGRNTGELFF. The CDR3 nucleotides are TGTGCCAGCAGCCAAGGGAAAGGGACTAGCGGGAGGAACACCGGGGAGCTGTTTTTT.

This clonotype has at least ten counts. The chain employs TRBV4-3 and TRBJ2-1; D gene uncertain. The V end lost 4 bases, the J end lost 5 bases, and 6 bases lay between the germline ends. The germline V gene has CDR1 LGHNA and CDR2 YSLEER. The length of the CDR3 is 12 residues. CDR3 loop: CASSPAHNEQFF. The CDR3 region has the DNA TGCGCCAGCAGCCCAGCCCACAATGAGCAGTTCTTC.

Points on this clonotype: A much bigger clone sits one base away, suggesting this may be a read error. The conserved phenylalanine or tryptophan normally closing the CDR3 is absent here, so this likely arose from a read error. The chain uses TRBV28 and TRBJ2-2, with TRBD1 matching over 11 bases. Germline trimming cut 5 bases from V and 5 bases from J; bases unmatched to any gene: 7. CDR1 is MDHEN, CDR2 SYDVKM, per germline. CDR3 length equals 16 residues. The CDR3 sequence: CASSPPGQGGTGELFY. CDR3 bases: TGTGCCAGCAGTCCCCCGGGACAGGGGGGAACCGGGGAGCTGTTTTAT.

This clonotype was recorded at least ten times. The genes are TRBV6-1 and TRBJ1-5; TRBD1 matches 8 bases. Trimming cost V 0 bases and J 2 bases; bases outside gene matches: 6. The CDR3 runs to 17 residues. Germline CDR1 reads MNHNS; CDR2 reads SASEGT. This chain's CDR3 is CASSEAGQGVGNQPQHF. In DNA form, the CDR3 reads TGTGCCAGCAGTGAAGCAGGACAGGGAGTCGGCAATCAGCCCCAGCATTTT.

This clonotype was seen ten or more times. This chain uses TRBV4-1 with TRBJ2-1; the D is unclear. Trimming stripped 4 bases from V and 8 bases from J, with 12 bases between. In germline, CDR1 is MGHRA, CDR2 YSYEKL. This CDR3 has 13 amino acids. CDR3 coding DNA: TGCGCCAGCAGCCTCGATGTAAGGGATGAGCAGTTCTTC. Encoded protein: CASSLDVRDEQFF.

V is TRBV30 and J is TRBJ1-3, with D possibly being TRBD1 (5 bases). V was trimmed by 3 bases and J by 0 bases, leaving 12 bases between them. Per the germline V gene, CDR1 is GTSNPN and CDR2 is SVGIG (reference sequence). This CDR3 is built from 15 residues. CDR3 nucleotide sequence: TGTGCCTGGAGCCGGGACCCTGGCTCTGGAAACACCATATATTTT. As protein: CAWSRDPGSGNTIYF.

On this clonotype itself: The germline gene is not matched at one end of the junction; a read error may be the cause. The genes are TRBV4-1 and TRBJ2-1; unclear D gene. CDR1 is MGHRA, CDR2 YSYEKL, per germline. The CDR3 extends over 17 amino acids. The CDR3 spells CTSSQVDMGFPNNEQFF. CDR3 DNA sequence: TGCACCAGCAGTCAAGTAGACATGGGGTTTCCGAACAATGAGCAGTTCTTC.

The chain has TRBV6-1 and TRBJ2-1; D remains unclear. The CDR3 totals 14 residues. Trimming removed 6 bases from V and 9 bases from J, with 18 bases in between. Germline-derived CDR1 and CDR2 are MNHNS and SASEGT. The CDR3 loop is CASSAIKSAVEQFF. CDR3 coding DNA: TGTGCCAGCAGCGCAATTAAATCGGCAGTTGAGCAGTTCTTC.

For this clonotype: A single base separates this from a much larger clone, so it may be a read error. The V and J genes are TRBV4-2 and TRBJ2-2, with 11 bases identical to TRBD2. CDR3 length: 17 amino acids. CDR1 is LGHNA and CDR2 is YNFKEQ in the germline V gene. Unmatched junction bases numbered 5, after V lost 1 base and J lost 4 bases. CDR3 nucleotides: TGTGCCAGCAGCCAAGTGGCTAGCGGGAGGAGCACCGGGGAGCTGTTTTTT. Its translation: CASSQVASGRSTGELFF.

Regarding this clonotype: A single base separates this from a much larger clone, so it may be a read error. V gene TRBV12-3 or TRBV12-4 combines with J gene TRBJ1-2; D gene ambiguous. This CDR3 is built from 13 residues. The CDR3 loop reads CASSPATEYDYTF. CDR3 nucleotides: TGTGCCAGCAGCCCTGCGACTGAATATGACTACACCTTC.

As for this clonotype: Sequence at one end of the junction differs from germline and may be a read error. This chain uses TRBV29-1 with TRBJ1-5; D is unclear. This CDR3 contains 13 residues. Germline loops: CDR1 SQVTM, CDR2 ANQGSEA. CDR3 bases: TGCAGCGTTGAACCTAAGAAGACCCAGCTCCAGCAATTT. Encoded protein: CSVEPKKTQLQQF.

A word on this clonotype: One end of the junction does not line up with germline, which may come from a read error. The chain recombines TRBV29-1 with TRBJ2-2; D is uncertain. This CDR3 contains 13 residues. Germline lookup yields CDR1 SQVTM and CDR2 ANQGSEA. CDR3 nucleotides: TGCTGCGTTGAAGAAGGGAACACCTGGGAGCTGTTTTTT. Amino acids: CCVEEGNTWELFF.